The 32 T cell receptor beta chains reported below all come from one sample, sequenced in a study of blood T cell repertoires in COVID-19. The data were produced by immunoSEQ multiplex PCR, yet TCRdb's version contains in-frame clones alone and is incomplete. This sample yields about 75,000 clones, of which roughly 70% are seen a single time; 2% to 3% belongs to the top ten. Sample: peripheral blood. All receptors derive from a human donor with acute or convalescent COVID-19. The donor label of this sample is uncertain.

The chain carries TRBV18 and TRBJ1-5; TRBD1 matches at 8 bases. Trimming took 5 bases from V and 5 from J; bases not matched to a gene: 2. The CDR3 extends over 13 amino acids. Per the germline V gene, CDR1 is KGHSH and CDR2 is LQKENI. The CDR3 DNA reads as TGTGCCAGCTCAATGGACAGGGATCAGCCCCAGCATTTT. Protein sequence: CASSMDRDQPQHF.

The chain carries TRBV18 and TRBJ2-1, with D possibly matching TRBD2 (5 bases). Germline CDR1 and CDR2: KGHSH and LQKENI. V was pared by 3 bases and J by 0 bases, with 12 bases between. This CDR3 is 16 amino acids long. CDR3 in DNA: TGTGCCAGCTCACCTATAGGTCGGGACTCCTACAATGAGCAGTTCTTC. Translation gives CASSPIGRDSYNEQFF. Together with reference TRBV18 and TRBJ2-1, the CDR3 gives the full variable domain: NAGVMQNPRHLVRRRGQEARLRCSPMKGHSHVYWYRQLPEEGLKFMVYLQKENIIDESGMPKERFSAEFPKEGPSILRIQQVVRGDSAAYFCASSPIGRDSYNEQFFGPGTRLTVL.

The gene calls are TRBV4-2 and TRBJ2-2, with 7 nucleotides matching TRBD2. This CDR3 region has 17 residues. CDR1 LGHNA and CDR2 YNFKEQ come from the germline V gene. After removal of 0 bases from V and 3 bases from J, the junction contained 7 bases not matched to a gene. CDR3 sequence: CASSQEGWGGDTGELFF. CDR3 nucleotide sequence: TGTGCCAGCAGCCAAGAGGGGTGGGGAGGGGACACCGGGGAGCTGTTTTTT.

V gene TRBV28 combines with J gene TRBJ1-1, with 7 bases aligning to TRBD1. After removal of 5 bases from V and 3 bases from J, the junction contained 6 bases not matched to a gene. This CDR3 has 14 amino acids. Germline values: CDR1 MDHEN, CDR2 SYDVKM. The CDR3 loop reads CASSVQGLDTEAFF. For the CDR3, the DNA is TGTGCCAGCAGTGTACAGGGGTTAGACACTGAAGCTTTCTTT.

This clone showed up just a few times. The rearrangement uses TRBV28 and TRBJ1-1; D may be TRBD1 (6 bases). The germline V and J ends were trimmed by 4 bases and 6 bases, with 12 bases remaining between them. Per germline, CDR1 MDHEN and CDR2 SYDVKM. The CDR3 covers 13 residues. The CDR3 loop reads CASSYGGPPEAFF. Here the CDR3 DNA reads TGTGCCAGCAGTTACGGGGGGCCTCCTGAAGCTTTCTTT. Full variable domain (remainder filled in from reference TRBV28 and TRBJ1-1): DVKVTQSSRYLVKRTGEKVFLECVQDMDHENMFWYRQDPGLGLRLIYFSYDVKMKEKGDIPEGYSVSREKKERFSLILESASTNQTSMYLCASSYGGPPEAFFGQGTRLTVV.

The chain joins TRBV21-1 to TRBJ2-7; TRBD2, the table's D call, was not compared with the DNA. TRBV21-1 is marked as a pseudogene. This CDR3 is built from 15 residues. Here the CDR3 reads CASSKAGADDTEQYF. In nucleotides, the CDR3 is TGTGCCAGCAGCAAAGCAGGAGCGGACGATACGGAGCAGTACTTC.

J is TRBJ1-5 and V is TRBV7-2; possible D gene TRBD1, 6 bases. Looked up from germline, CDR1 is SGHTA and CDR2 is FQGNSA. Trimming removed 6 bases from V and 2 bases from J, with 11 bases in between. The CDR3 sequence is 14 residues long. Written as DNA, the CDR3 is TGTGCCAGCAGTCCACAGGGTGGCAATCAGCCCCAGCATTTT. This codes for CASSPQGGNQPQHF.

The chain joins TRBV3-1 (or the pseudogene TRBV3-2) to TRBJ2-2; D is uncertain. The germline CDR1 and CDR2 sequences are LGHDT and YNNKEL (reference sequence). With 2 bases removed from V and 7 bases from J, the gap between germline ends came to 5 bases. The CDR3 contains 12 residues. The CDR3 sequence is CASSQTGGELFF. The DNA of the CDR3 is TGTGCCAGCAGCCAAACTGGCGGGGAGCTGTTTTTT.

The chain links TRBV5-1 to TRBJ2-5; 7 nucleotides line up with TRBD1. The germline CDR1 and CDR2 sequences are SGHRS and YFSETQ. The CDR3 consists of 13 residues. The junction had 5 bases not matched to a gene; V was cut back by 4 bases and J by 5 bases. The DNA of the CDR3 is TGCGCCAGCAGCCCCGGGACAGTTGAGACCCAGTACTTC. It is translated as CASSPGTVETQYF.

This clone was found a few times. The chain is built from TRBV3-1 (or the pseudogene TRBV3-2) and TRBJ2-7; the D gene is possibly TRBD1 (5 bases). V was trimmed by 1 base and J by 10 bases, leaving 14 bases between them. The germline V gene encodes CDR1 LGHDT and CDR2 YNNKEL (reference sequence). The CDR3 is 13 residues long. The chain's CDR3 is CASSQGSLGQQYF. The CDR3 nucleotides read TGTGCCAGCAGCCAAGGGTCCTTGGGGCAACAGTACTTC.

The chain is built from TRBV19 and TRBJ2-7; 8 bases are a match to TRBD1. The germline V gene encodes CDR1 LNHDA and CDR2 SQIVND (reference sequence). Germline trimming cut 7 bases from V and 0 bases from J; bases unmatched to any gene: 5. The CDR3 covers 14 residues. The CDR3 is CASTRTGSSYEQYF. The CDR3 region has the DNA TGTGCCAGTACGCGGACAGGGAGCTCCTACGAGCAGTACTTC.

The chain links TRBV2 to TRBJ2-2, with 13 bases matching TRBD2. CDR1 and CDR2 from the germline V gene are SNHLY and FYNNEI. The CDR3 covers 15 residues. V lost 4 bases, J lost 6 bases, and 2 bases stayed unmatched. The CDR3 reads CASSGTSGRAGELFF. The DNA of the CDR3 is TGTGCCAGCAGTGGGACTAGCGGGAGAGCCGGGGAGCTGTTTTTT. Filled out from reference TRBV2 and TRBJ2-2, the complete variable domain reads EPEVTQTPSHQVTQMGQEVILRCVPISNHLYFYWYRQILGQKVEFLVSFYNNEISEKSEIFDDQFSVERPDGSNFTLKIRSTKLEDSAMYFCASSGTSGRAGELFFGEGSRLTVL.

V gene TRBV6-6 combines with J gene TRBJ1-2; possible D gene TRBD1, 5 bases. CDR1 is MNHNY, CDR2 SVGAGI, per germline (reference sequence). CDR3 size: 13 residues. The ends were cut back, 5 bases at V and 3 bases at J, with 10 bases in the middle. This chain's CDR3 is CASSPDTYYGYTF. CDR3 DNA: TGTGCCAGCAGTCCGGACACCTACTATGGCTACACCTTC.

This clone appeared a single time. The V and J genes are TRBV28 and TRBJ1-2; D remains unclear. The CDR3 is 12 amino acids. Trimming took off 3 bases at V and 5 bases at J, with 7 bases between the two ends. Germline values: CDR1 MDHEN, CDR2 SYDVKM. CDR3 amino acids: CASSFVLYGYTF. As DNA, the CDR3 is TGTGCCAGCAGTTTCGTTTTGTATGGCTACACCTTC.

This clone was detected only a few times. This sequence joins TRBV7-9 and TRBJ2-1; 8 nucleotides agree with TRBD2. The CDR3 covers 17 residues. V trimming: 4 bases; J trimming: 4 bases; junction bases outside the gene matches: 12. Per the germline V gene, CDR1 is SEHNR and CDR2 is FQNEAQ (reference sequence). CDR3 protein: CASSSFPPGLEYNEQFF. CDR3 nucleotides: TGTGCCAGCAGCTCCTTTCCCCCGGGACTAGAGTACAATGAGCAGTTCTTC.

This clone appeared a few times. This chain joins TRBV30 and TRBJ1-3, with a weak D call TRBD1 (5 bases). The V end was cut by 2 bases, the J end by 0 bases, with 14 bases between. This CDR3 spans 16 amino acids. The germline V gene has CDR1 GTSNPN and CDR2 SVGIG (reference sequence). DNA of the CDR3: TGTGCCTGGAGTAGATCTTCGACAGCCTCTGGAAACACCATATATTTT. Protein sequence: CAWSRSSTASGNTIYF.

The chain joins TRBV20-1 to TRBJ2-1, with TRBD1 matching over 8 bases. Germline V gene data show CDR1 as DFQATT and CDR2 as SNEGSKA (reference sequence). The CDR3 has 8 amino acids. V shed 5 bases and J 15 bases; nucleotides not matched to a gene: 0. CDR3 sequence: CSADRGFF. CDR3 in DNA: TGCAGTGCTGACAGGGGGTTCTTC.

This chain joins TRBV20-1 and TRBJ2-5; 11 nucleotides align to TRBD2. Per germline, CDR1 DFQATT and CDR2 SNEGSKA (reference sequence). The CDR3 consists of 16 residues. V was pared by 3 bases and J by 4 bases, with 10 bases of the junction left unmatched. The DNA of the CDR3 is TGCAGTGCTAGTCCTCACGGCCTAGCGGGGGGAGAGACCCAGTACTTC. Its protein product is CSASPHGLAGGETQYF.

This chain joins TRBV20-1 and TRBJ1-1, with 8 bases that match TRBD1. J gave up 7 bases and V 3 bases, and 10 bases lay outside the gene matches. Germline CDR1 and CDR2: DFQATT and SNEGSKA (reference sequence). This CDR3 comprises 14 residues. Here the CDR3 DNA reads TGCAGTGCTAGTGTTCAGGGGGCGCGTGGTGAAGCTTTCTTT. It specifies CSASVQGARGEAFF.

This chain joins TRBV19 and TRBJ2-1, with 11 bases fitting TRBD1. V lost 2 bases and J lost 9; bases outside the gene matches: 6. Germline CDR1 is LNHDA and CDR2 is SQIVND (reference sequence). There are 15 residues in the CDR3. Here the CDR3 reads CASSISGQGAGEQFF. DNA of the CDR3: TGTGCCAGTAGTATAAGTGGACAGGGGGCAGGTGAGCAGTTCTTC.

CDR3 bases: TGTGCCAGCAGCCGACAGATGAACACTGAAGCTTTCTTT. The encoded protein is CASSRQMNTEAFF. The genes are TRBV7-3 and TRBJ1-1; tentatively, D is TRBD1 (5 bases). This CDR3 is built from 13 residues. V lost 5 bases to trimming and J lost 0 bases, with 7 bases between them. CDR1 is SGHTA, CDR2 FQGTGA, per germline.

This chain links TRBV5-4 with TRBJ2-7, with D unresolved. CDR1 is SGHNT, CDR2 YYREEE, per germline (reference sequence). The CDR3 is made up of 13 amino acids. V lost 4 bases to trimming and J lost 3 bases, with 11 bases between them. The CDR3 nucleotides read TGTGCCAGCAGCCGACTTTTTCACTACGAGCAGTACGTC. It specifies CASSRLFHYEQYV.

The chain uses TRBV19 and TRBJ2-2, with 9 bases fitting TRBD1. The CDR3 runs 16 residues. Germline-derived CDR1 and CDR2 are LNHDA and SQIVND (reference sequence). V lost 3 bases, J lost 7 bases, and 9 bases stayed unmatched. The CDR3 sequence: CASSMGQGRVSGELFF. CDR3 in DNA: TGTGCCAGTAGTATGGGACAGGGAAGAGTAAGCGGGGAGCTGTTTTTT.

The chain carries TRBV28 and TRBJ2-7; 14 bases line up with TRBD2. J was trimmed by 3 bases and V by 6 bases; bases with no gene match: 7. CDR1 is MDHEN, CDR2 SYDVKM, per germline. The CDR3 totals 16 residues. The CDR3 region has the DNA TGTGCCAGCAGCCGCCTGGGACTAGCGGGAGACTACGAGCAGTACTTC. Its protein product is CASSRLGLAGDYEQYF.

V usage is TRBV2 and J usage is TRBJ2-7; 11 nucleotides match TRBD2. CDR1 and CDR2 (germline): SNHLY, FYNNEI. V was clipped by 8 bases and J by 3 bases; unmatched bases: 3. The CDR3 runs 13 residues. CDR3 DNA sequence: TGTGCCAGCCGGACTAGCGGGTTCTACGAGCAGTACGTC. Its translation is CASRTSGFYEQYV.

This clone was picked up a small number of times. The chain recombines TRBV18 with TRBJ1-5; 7 positions match TRBD1. Germline lookup yields CDR1 KGHSH and CDR2 LQKENI. The CDR3 runs to 15 residues. V shed 3 bases and J 6 bases; nucleotides not matched to a gene: 8. This CDR3 is CASSPVTGEGQPQHF. The CDR3 DNA reads as TGTGCCAGCTCACCTGTAACAGGGGAAGGTCAGCCCCAGCATTTT.

The J gene is TRBJ2-3, the V gene TRBV20-1; 13 bases match TRBD2. The CDR3 has 19 residues. In germline, CDR1 is DFQATT, CDR2 SNEGSKA (reference sequence). With 3 bases clipped from V and 1 base from J, the junction kept 13 bases outside the gene matches. CDR3 residues: CSASHSLAGGGVGTDTQYF. The CDR3 DNA reads as TGCAGTGCTAGTCACTCACTAGCGGGAGGGGGGGTAGGCACAGATACGCAGTATTTT.

The chain couples TRBV2 to TRBJ2-1; 12 bases map to TRBD2. V shed 4 bases and J 7 bases; nucleotides not matched to a gene: 8. The CDR3 has 16 amino acids. Germline V gene lookup returns CDR1 SNHLY and CDR2 FYNNEI. CDR3 region: CASSGVTSGSRNEQFF. The CDR3 DNA sequence: TGTGCCAGCAGTGGGGTGACTAGCGGGAGCCGAAATGAGCAGTTCTTC.

This chain joins TRBV5-6 and TRBJ2-7; D is undetermined. V was shortened by 2 bases and J by 4 bases, with 10 bases between the two germline ends. The V gene's germline CDR1 is SGHDT and CDR2 YYEEEE. The CDR3 contains 13 residues. The DNA of the CDR3 is TGTGCCAGCAGCTTATTGAGCCATTACGAGCAGTACTTC. Protein: CASSLLSHYEQYF.

This clone was seen only a few times. The DNA of the CDR3 is TGCGCCAGCAGTCAAGGACAGGGTAAGGGGTATAATTCACCCCTCCACTTT. Amino acid sequence: CASSQGQGKGYNSPLHF. The chain has TRBV23-1 and TRBJ1-6; 8 bases are a match to TRBD1. TRBV23-1 is classed as an ORF, of uncertain function. CDR3 length: 17 amino acids. The ends lost 2 bases at V and 4 bases at J; junction bases unmatched: 7.

CDR3 region: CAIKRGTSDPYEQYF. The CDR3 DNA sequence: TGTGCCATCAAGCGGGGGACTAGCGACCCCTACGAGCAGTACTTC. The chain uses TRBV10-3 and TRBJ2-7; 10 bases fit TRBD2. In germline, CDR1 is ENHRY, CDR2 SYGVKD. V lost 7 bases, J lost 2 bases, and 8 bases stayed unmatched. The CDR3 loop spans 15 amino acids.

The chain couples TRBV6-1 to TRBJ2-7, with TRBD1 matching 8 bases. Germline V gene lookup returns CDR1 MNHNS and CDR2 SASEGT. The CDR3 totals 14 residues. J gave up 10 bases and V 3 bases, and 11 bases lay outside the gene matches. The CDR3 DNA reads TGTGCCAGCAGTGACGGACAGGGTCGATCTCTACAGTACGTC. It is translated as CASSDGQGRSLQYV.